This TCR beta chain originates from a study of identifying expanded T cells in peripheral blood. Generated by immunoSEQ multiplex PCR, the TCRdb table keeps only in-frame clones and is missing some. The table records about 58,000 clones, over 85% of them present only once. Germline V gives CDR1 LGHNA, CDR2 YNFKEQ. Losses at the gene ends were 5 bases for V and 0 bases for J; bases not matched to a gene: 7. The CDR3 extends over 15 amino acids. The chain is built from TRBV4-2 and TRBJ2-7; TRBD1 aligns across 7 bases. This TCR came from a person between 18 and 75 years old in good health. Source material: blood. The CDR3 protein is CASSSGQAYSYEQYF. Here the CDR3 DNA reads TGTGCCAGCAGCTCCGGACAGGCTTACTCCTACGAGCAGTACTTC.